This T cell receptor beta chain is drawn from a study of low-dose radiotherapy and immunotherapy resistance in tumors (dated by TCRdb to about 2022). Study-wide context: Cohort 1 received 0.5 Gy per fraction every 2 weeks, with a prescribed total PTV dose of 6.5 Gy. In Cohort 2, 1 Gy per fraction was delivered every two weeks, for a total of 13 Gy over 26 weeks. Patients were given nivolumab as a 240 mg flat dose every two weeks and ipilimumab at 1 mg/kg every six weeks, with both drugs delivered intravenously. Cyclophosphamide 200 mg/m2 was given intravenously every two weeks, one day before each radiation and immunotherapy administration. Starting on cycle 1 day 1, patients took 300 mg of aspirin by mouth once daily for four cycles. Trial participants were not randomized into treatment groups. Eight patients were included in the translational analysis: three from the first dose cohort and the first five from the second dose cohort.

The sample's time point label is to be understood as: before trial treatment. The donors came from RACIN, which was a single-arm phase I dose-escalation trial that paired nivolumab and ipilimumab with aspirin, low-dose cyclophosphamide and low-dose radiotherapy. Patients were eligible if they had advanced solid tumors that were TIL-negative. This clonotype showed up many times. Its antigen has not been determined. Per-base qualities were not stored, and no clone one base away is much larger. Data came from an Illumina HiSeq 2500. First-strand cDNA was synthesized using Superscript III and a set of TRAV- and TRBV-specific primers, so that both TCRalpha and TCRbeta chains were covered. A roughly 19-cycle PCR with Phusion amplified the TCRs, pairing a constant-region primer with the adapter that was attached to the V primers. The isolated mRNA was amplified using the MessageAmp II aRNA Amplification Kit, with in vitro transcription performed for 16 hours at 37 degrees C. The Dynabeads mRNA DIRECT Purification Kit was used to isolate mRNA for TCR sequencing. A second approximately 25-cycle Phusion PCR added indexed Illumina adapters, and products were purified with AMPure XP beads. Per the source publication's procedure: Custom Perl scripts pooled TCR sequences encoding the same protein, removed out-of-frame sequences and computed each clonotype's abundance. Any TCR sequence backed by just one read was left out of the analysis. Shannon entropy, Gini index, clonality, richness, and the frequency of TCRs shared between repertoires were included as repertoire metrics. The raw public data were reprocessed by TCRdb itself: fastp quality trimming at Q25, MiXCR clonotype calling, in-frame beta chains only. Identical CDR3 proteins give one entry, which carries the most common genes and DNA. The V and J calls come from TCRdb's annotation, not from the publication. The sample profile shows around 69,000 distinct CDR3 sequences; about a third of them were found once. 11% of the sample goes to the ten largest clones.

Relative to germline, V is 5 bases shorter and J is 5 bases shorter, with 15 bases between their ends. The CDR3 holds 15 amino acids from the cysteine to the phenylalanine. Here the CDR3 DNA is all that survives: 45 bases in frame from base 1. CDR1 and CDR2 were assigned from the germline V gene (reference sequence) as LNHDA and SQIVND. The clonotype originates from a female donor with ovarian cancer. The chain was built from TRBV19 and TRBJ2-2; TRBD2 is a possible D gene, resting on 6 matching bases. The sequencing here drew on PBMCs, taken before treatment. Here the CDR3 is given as CASSQAGRGTGELFF. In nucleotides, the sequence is TGTGCCAGTAGTCAAGCGGGCCGGGGGACCGGGGAGCTGTTTTTT.